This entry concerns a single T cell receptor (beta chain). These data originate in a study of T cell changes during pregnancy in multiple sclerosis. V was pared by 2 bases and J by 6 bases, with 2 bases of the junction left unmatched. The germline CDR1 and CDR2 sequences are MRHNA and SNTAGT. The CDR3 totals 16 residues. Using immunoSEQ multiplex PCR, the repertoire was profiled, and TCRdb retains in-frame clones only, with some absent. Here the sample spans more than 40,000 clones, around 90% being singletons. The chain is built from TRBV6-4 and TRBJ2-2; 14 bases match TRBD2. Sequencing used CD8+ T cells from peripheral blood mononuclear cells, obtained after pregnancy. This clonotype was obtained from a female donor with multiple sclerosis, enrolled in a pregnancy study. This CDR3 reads CASSDEGLAGAGELFF. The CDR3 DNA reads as TGTGCCAGCAGTGACGAGGGACTAGCGGGAGCCGGGGAGCTGTTTTTT.